The present TCR beta chain was sequenced within a study of cytomegalovirus exposure and HLA in healthy donors. Across the study: Most donors, roughly 84% of approximately 400 genotyped, fell in the Caucasian-associated ancestry cluster. Whole-study findings and limits: Sequencing had likely introduced a cluster of highly shared sequence variants as an artifact. TCR beta chains numbering more than 150 were designated cytomegalovirus-associated. Three CMV-associated chains proved CMV antigen-specific in vitro.

J was trimmed by 1 base and V by 4 bases; bases with no gene match: 4. Germline V gene lookup returns CDR1 SGHRS and CDR2 YFSETQ. CDR3 length: 15 amino acids. Regarding this clone: Its target is unknown.

PCR used 60 Vbeta primers and 13 Jbeta primers. Clones were read by immunoSEQ multiplex PCR, and TCRdb kept only the in-frame ones, dropping some. The sample consists of roughly 150,000 clones, about 80% of them appearing once. Sequenced: PBMCs. This chain joins TRBV5-1 and TRBJ2-3, with TRBD2 matching 9 bases. The sequence was collected from a middle-aged woman in good health and CMV-seronegative. CDR3 bases: TGCGCCAGCAGCCCAATAGCGGGGGGCACAGATACGCAGTATTTT. Its translation is CASSPIAGGTDTQYF.